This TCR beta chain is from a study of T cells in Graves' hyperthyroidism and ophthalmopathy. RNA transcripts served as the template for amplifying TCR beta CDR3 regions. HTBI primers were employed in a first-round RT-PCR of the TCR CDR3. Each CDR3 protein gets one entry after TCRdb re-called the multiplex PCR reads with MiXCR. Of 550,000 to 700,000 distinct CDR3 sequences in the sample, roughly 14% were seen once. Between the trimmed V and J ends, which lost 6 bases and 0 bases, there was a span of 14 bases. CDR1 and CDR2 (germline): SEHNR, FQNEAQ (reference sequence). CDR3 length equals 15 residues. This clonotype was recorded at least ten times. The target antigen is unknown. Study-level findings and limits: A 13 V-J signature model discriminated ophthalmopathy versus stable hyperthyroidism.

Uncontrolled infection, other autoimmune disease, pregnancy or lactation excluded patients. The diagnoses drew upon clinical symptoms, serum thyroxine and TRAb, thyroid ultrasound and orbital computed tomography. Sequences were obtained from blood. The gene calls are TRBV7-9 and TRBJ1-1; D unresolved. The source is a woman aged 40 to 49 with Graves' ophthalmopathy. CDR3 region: CASSSWLGMNTEAFF. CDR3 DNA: TGTGCCAGCAGTTCTTGGCTGGGAATGAACACTGAAGCTTTCTTT.